Listed below are T cell receptor beta chains from one sample, sequenced in a study of blood T cell repertoires in COVID-19. Some clones are missing from TCRdb's copy, which holds only in-frame ones; the method was immunoSEQ multiplex PCR. The repertoire consists of about 150,000 clones, with about 86% occurring once and the leading ten covering around 7.9%. Sequencing was done on a sample of PBMCs or T cells enriched from blood (not recorded which). Source of these receptors: a man aged 45-60 years who had recovered from COVID-19. Both conserved end residues are part of each CDR3. D genes are given only for firm matches. Expanded clones get a size class; other rows say once, few or many, or leave the size out.

TRBD1	TRBV29-1	-	TRBJ1-5	TGCAGCGCTTGGACAGGATTTAGCAATCAGCCCCAGCATTTT	CSAWTGFSNQPQHF
TRBD1	TRBV18	once	TRBJ1-5	TGTGCCAGCTCACGCGAGACAGGGGGCAGGGGTCAGCCCCAGCATTTT	CASSRETGGRGQPQHF
TRBD2	TRBV10-3	-	TRBJ2-7	TGTGCCATCAGTGAGTCAATGATCGGCGGGGGGGCCGGGGTGCAGTACTTC	CAISESMIGGGAGVQYF
-	TRBV14	-	TRBJ1-6	TGTGCCAGCAGCCAAGCTGGGAGGCATAATTCACCCCTCCACTTT	CASSQAGRHNSPLHF
-	TRBV6-5	once	TRBJ2-1	TGTGCCAGCAGTTACATGGAGAGCTCCTACAATGAGCAGTTCTTC	CASSYMESSYNEQFF
-	TRBV5-1	few	TRBJ1-2	TGCGCCAGCAGCCCCTCCCCAGGGATCGACTATGGCTACACCTTC	CASSPSPGIDYGYTF
-	TRBV7-9	-	TRBJ2-1	TGTGCCAGCAGCTCCCCCGGACGGTTAAGGGGATACAATGAGCAGTTCTTC	CASSSPGRLRGYNEQFF
TRBD2	TRBV2	-	TRBJ2-3	TGTGCCAGCAGGGGCGGGACTAGCGGAGGAGATACGCAGTATTTT	CASRGGTSGGDTQYF
TRBD1	TRBV4-3	-	TRBJ1-2	TGCGCCAGCAGCCGAACACCGGGACAGGGGAATTATGGCTACACCTTC	CASSRTPGQGNYGYTF
-	TRBV3-1/TRBV3-2	-	TRBJ1-6	TGTGCCAGCAGCCAAGTCAGGGGAGGGTATAATTCACCCCTCCACTTT	CASSQVRGGYNSPLHF
-	TRBV5-1	-	TRBJ2-1	TGCGCCAGCAGCTTGGGCCAGGGTGAGCAGTTCTTC	CASSLGQGEQFF
TRBD2	TRBV4-3	few	TRBJ2-5	TGCGCCAGCAGCCAAAATATAGCGGGGGAGGGGGAGACCCAGTACTTC	CASSQNIAGEGETQYF
-	TRBV9	-	TRBJ1-6	TGTGCCAGCAGCGCAAATTCCAGGGGAGACGATTCACCCCTCCACTTT	CASSANSRGDDSPLHF
TRBD2	TRBV19	-	TRBJ2-3	TGTGCCAGTAAGGAGCGGGGGGGGACAGATACGCAGTATTTT	CASKERGGTDTQYF
-	TRBV6-5	-	TRBJ1-4	TGTGCCAGCAGGGGGGGGCTTGATAATGAAAAACTGTTTTTT	CASRGGLDNEKLFF
-	TRBV18	-	TRBJ2-7	TGTGCCAGCTCACCAGTCACAGGGTTCTACGAGCAGTACTTC	CASSPVTGFYEQYF
-	TRBV9	-	TRBJ1-4	TGTGCCAGCAGCGTAGCTGCAACTAATGAAAAACTGTTTTTT	CASSVAATNEKLFF
TRBD1	TRBV4-2	-	TRBJ1-5	TGTGCCAGCAGCCAAGATTACAGGGGTAATCAGCCCCAGCATTTT	CASSQDYRGNQPQHF
TRBD1	TRBV5-5	-	TRBJ1-1	TGTGCCAGCATTCCGGTGGGGGGGACAGGGGTCACTGAAGCTTTCTTT	CASIPVGGTGVTEAFF
-	TRBV5-1	-	TRBJ2-5	TGCGCCAGCAGCCTGAGTGGGAAGCGGCAAGAGACCCAGTACTTC	CASSLSGKRQETQYF
-	TRBV11-1	few	TRBJ2-1	TGTGCCAGCAGCGCCATAGAGGGATCGATTCGGGATGAGCAGTTCTTC	CASSAIEGSIRDEQFF
-	TRBV23-1	few	TRBJ1-2	TGCGCCAGCAGTCCTCGGAACTTCCCAATTCCGGGGGGCTACACCTTC	CASSPRNFPIPGGYTF
-	TRBV6-6	-	TRBJ2-2	TGTGCCAGCCGCCGGGAGAGAAACACCGGGGAGCTGTTTTTT	CASRRERNTGELFF